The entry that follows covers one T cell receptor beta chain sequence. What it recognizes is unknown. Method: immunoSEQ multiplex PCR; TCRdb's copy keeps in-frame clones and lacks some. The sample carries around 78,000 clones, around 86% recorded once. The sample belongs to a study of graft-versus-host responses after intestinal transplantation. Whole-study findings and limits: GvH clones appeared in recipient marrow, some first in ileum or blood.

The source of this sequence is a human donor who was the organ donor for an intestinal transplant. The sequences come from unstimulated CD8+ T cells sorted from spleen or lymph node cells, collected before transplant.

The CDR3 DNA is TGTGCCACTATACTTCAAAGGGGAGTGGAGAACAATGAAAAACTGTTTTTT. Its translation: CATILQRGVENNEKLFF. This rearrangement joins TRBV7-9 to TRBJ1-4, with a possible D match to TRBD1 (5 bases). Trimming took 10 bases from V and 5 from J, leaving 26 bases between them. The germline V gene encodes CDR1 SEHNR and CDR2 FQNEAQ (reference sequence). The CDR3 consists of 17 residues.